This T cell receptor beta chain stems from a study of cytomegalovirus exposure and HLA in healthy donors. PCR involved 60 Vbeta and 13 Jbeta primers. The data were produced by immunoSEQ multiplex PCR, yet TCRdb's version contains in-frame clones alone and is incomplete. The sample has 100,000 or so clones, 70% to 85% seen once. V dropped 0 bases and J dropped 3; count of bases not matched to a gene: 4. Germline loops: CDR1 SGHNT, CDR2 YYREEE (reference sequence). This CDR3 contains 15 residues. Healthy bone marrow donors formed the donor group. At sampling all donors were nominally healthy, likely with unrecorded immune exposures. A word on this clone: Its antigen is unknown.

Whole-study findings and limits: As a later analysis revealed, most CMV-associated TCR beta chains appeared HLA-restricted. DRB1 had the most TCR associations and HLA-C the fewest, a later analysis found, with rates varying by HLA locus.

Input material: PBMCs. The chain couples TRBV5-4 to TRBJ2-3; TRBD1 matches 7 bases. This clonotype was obtained from a woman in her thirties or forties in good health and CMV-seronegative. The CDR3 here is CASSLAQGTTDTQYF. The DNA for the CDR3 is TGTGCCAGCAGCTTGGCACAGGGGACGACAGATACGCAGTATTTT.